The 26 T cell receptor beta chains below come from one sample, sequenced in a study of blood T cell repertoires in COVID-19. TCRdb keeps only in-frame clones here, not all; method: immunoSEQ multiplex PCR. The sample consists of about 160,000 clones, approximately 82% of them appearing once. Sequenced input: peripheral blood. The receptors here all came from a woman over 75 with acute or convalescent COVID-19.

The chain has TRBV5-4 and TRBJ1-4; 7 positions match TRBD1. The CDR3 has 16 amino acids. V was clipped by 0 bases and J by 8 bases; unmatched bases: 10. Germline V gene data show CDR1 as SGHNT and CDR2 as YYREEE (reference sequence). Here the CDR3 DNA reads TGTGCCAGCAGCTTGGGAATACGACAGGGAACGGAAAAACTGTTTTTT. This encodes CASSLGIRQGTEKLFF. Filled out from reference TRBV5-4 and TRBJ1-4, the complete variable domain reads ETGVTQSPTHLIKTRGQQVTLRCSSQSGHNTVSWYQQALGQGPQFIFQYYREEENGRGNFPPRFSGLQFPNYSSELNVNALELDDSALYLCASSLGIRQGTEKLFFGSGTQLSVL.

The chain is built from TRBV6-2 or TRBV6-3 and TRBJ1-5, with 9 bases identical to TRBD1. Germline loops: CDR1 MNHEY, CDR2 SVGEGT. V dropped 4 bases and J dropped 9; count of bases not matched to a gene: 4. This CDR3 region has 13 residues. Here the CDR3 DNA reads TGTGCCAGCAGTTGGGACAGGGTAACGCCCCAGCATTTT. Translated: CASSWDRVTPQHF.

The rearrangement joins TRBV11-2 to TRBJ1-2; no reliable D call. The CDR3 extends over 14 amino acids. Per the germline V gene, CDR1 is SGHAT and CDR2 is FQNNGV. Trimming stripped 0 bases from V and 10 bases from J, with 15 bases between. CDR3 in amino acids: CASSLDSYEEDYTF. CDR3 DNA: TGTGCCAGCAGCTTAGACTCATACGAGGAAGACTACACCTTC.

This chain uses TRBV11-2 with TRBJ2-7, with D tentatively TRBD2 (5 bases). Germline CDR1 reads SGHAT; CDR2 reads FQNNGV. Trimming took 1 base from V and 0 from J, leaving 10 bases between them. The CDR3 covers 15 residues. CDR3 sequence reads: CASSLASRNSYEQYF. CDR3 DNA: TGTGCCAGCAGCTTAGCTAGCCGCAACTCCTACGAGCAGTACTTC.

V and J are TRBV30 and TRBJ2-2; D possibly corresponds to TRBD2 (5 bases). The CDR3 consists of 11 residues. Trimming removed 8 bases from V and 7 bases from J, with 11 bases in between. The germline V gene encodes CDR1 GTSNPN and CDR2 SVGIG (reference sequence). CDR3 sequence reads: CAGRGDGELFF. The DNA of the CDR3 is TGTGCCGGACGGGGAGACGGGGAGCTGTTTTTT.

This rearrangement joins TRBV5-5 to TRBJ2-1, with TRBD2 matching over 16 bases. Germline values: CDR1 SGHKS, CDR2 YYEKEE (reference sequence). V lost 3 bases, J lost 8 bases, and 5 bases stayed unmatched. The CDR3 is made up of 16 amino acids. DNA of the CDR3: TGTGCCAGCAGCTCGGGGACTAGCGGGAGGGCCGATGAGCAGTTCTTC. Amino acid sequence: CASSSGTSGRADEQFF.

The chain carries TRBV30 and TRBJ2-3; 7 nucleotides match TRBD1. J was trimmed by 3 bases and V by 4 bases; bases with no gene match: 7. CDR1 and CDR2 (germline): GTSNPN, SVGIG (reference sequence). This CDR3 is 14 amino acids long. The CDR3, as DNA: TGTGCCTGGATGACAGGGATAGAGACAGATACGCAGTATTTT. Translation gives CAWMTGIETDTQYF.

The chain joins TRBV7-9 to TRBJ2-1; TRBD1 aligns across 9 bases. V lost 3 bases and J lost 7; bases outside the gene matches: 10. Germline lookup yields CDR1 SEHNR and CDR2 FQNEAQ (reference sequence). The CDR3 is 16 residues long. This CDR3 is CASSFDKGQGRNEQFF. CDR3 in DNA: TGTGCCAGCAGCTTTGACAAGGGACAGGGAAGGAATGAGCAGTTCTTC.

J is TRBJ1-5 and V is TRBV27; D gene ambiguous. Per germline, CDR1 MNHEY and CDR2 SMNVEV (reference sequence). Trimming stripped 3 bases from V and 1 base from J, with 10 bases between. The CDR3 is made up of 15 amino acids. DNA for the CDR3: TGTGCCAGCAGTTTGCGGGGAATCAGCAATCAGCCCCAGCATTTT. It encodes CASSLRGISNQPQHF.

This sequence joins TRBV27 and TRBJ2-7; D is perhaps TRBD1 (6 bases). Trimming stripped 2 bases from V and 5 bases from J, with 13 bases between. This CDR3 region has 14 residues. Germline-derived CDR1 and CDR2 are MNHEY and SMNVEV (reference sequence). CDR3 DNA: TGTGCCAGCAGTTTAGTGGGGACACCTCACGAGCAGTACTTC. Its protein is CASSLVGTPHEQYF.

V and J are TRBV5-1 and TRBJ1-2, with D hard to call. From germline, CDR1 is SGHRS and CDR2 YFSETQ. The V end was cut by 0 bases, the J end by 7 bases, with 10 bases between. The CDR3 loop spans 13 amino acids. CDR3 sequence reads: CASSLVGFSGYTF. The CDR3 nucleotides are TGCGCCAGCAGCTTGGTCGGGTTTTCTGGCTACACCTTC.

This rearrangement joins TRBV6-5 to TRBJ1-2; D uncertain. Germline CDR1 and CDR2: MNHEY and SVGAGI. The CDR3 loop spans 11 amino acids. The germline V and J ends were trimmed by 8 bases and 2 bases, with 6 bases remaining between them. The DNA of the CDR3 is TGTGCCAGCCGGTTGAACTATGGCTACACCTTC. Translating it yields CASRLNYGYTF.

The V gene is TRBV20-1, the J gene TRBJ1-2; D not certain. Trimming shortened V by 5 bases and J by 4 bases, and 8 bases separated the two germline ends. This CDR3 is 11 amino acids long. Germline CDR1 and CDR2: DFQATT and SNEGSKA (reference sequence). The CDR3 sequence is CSASDFYGYTF. The CDR3 bases are TGCAGTGCTTCCGACTTCTATGGCTACACCTTC.

The V and J genes are TRBV5-1 and TRBJ2-3; TRBD2 agrees at 7 bases. There are 14 residues in the CDR3. Germline CDR1 and CDR2: SGHRS and YFSETQ. V was pared by 3 bases and J by 2 bases, with 3 bases of the junction left unmatched. The CDR3 reads CASSSSGFTDTQYF. DNA of the CDR3: TGCGCCAGCAGCTCTAGCGGATTCACAGATACGCAGTATTTT.

This chain uses TRBV2 with TRBJ2-1, with TRBD2 matching over 9 bases. CDR3 size: 15 residues. Trimming removed 6 bases from V and 0 bases from J; junction bases left unmatched: 3. Germline V gene lookup returns CDR1 SNHLY and CDR2 FYNNEI. In nucleotides, the CDR3 is TGTGCCAGCAGGGAGACTAGCGGCTCCTACAATGAGCAGTTCTTC. Protein sequence: CASRETSGSYNEQFF.

The chain recombines TRBV7-9 with TRBJ2-1; TRBD2 agrees at 10 bases. The CDR3 spans 15 residues. Trimming removed 1 base from V and 4 bases from J; junction bases left unmatched: 1. Germline CDR1 SEHNR, CDR2 FQNEAQ (reference sequence). The CDR3 DNA follows: TGTGCCAGCAGCTTAGGGGGACTAGCGTACAATGAGCAGTTCTTC. It codes for CASSLGGLAYNEQFF.

This chain joins TRBV5-1 and TRBJ1-1, with 7 bases lining up with TRBD1. The CDR3 is 14 amino acids. Germline lookup yields CDR1 SGHRS and CDR2 YFSETQ. V trimming: 4 bases; J trimming: 11 bases; junction bases outside the gene matches: 14. CDR3 in DNA: TGCGCCAGCAGCCAAACCCCTACAGGGGATATGGCTTTCTTT. Residues: CASSQTPTGDMAFF.

The chain couples TRBV4-2 to TRBJ2-2, with D unresolved. Germline values: CDR1 LGHNA, CDR2 YNFKEQ. V was shortened by 0 bases and J by 6 bases, with 11 bases between the two germline ends. The CDR3 extends over 15 amino acids. CDR3 nucleotides: TGTGCCAGCAGCCAAGATTTGGGCGTGCCCGGGGAGCTGTTTTTT. Residues: CASSQDLGVPGELFF.

This clone was detected only a few times. The J gene is TRBJ1-2, the V gene TRBV4-1, with 7 bases aligning to TRBD1. This CDR3 comprises 15 residues. The J segment lost 2 bases and the V segment lost 3 bases, leaving 6 bases of the junction unmatched. Germline loops: CDR1 MGHRA, CDR2 YSYEKL. CDR3 DNA sequence: TGCGCCAGCAGCCATACAGGGGCTGCCAACTATGGCTACACCTTC. Protein: CASSHTGAANYGYTF.

This chain connects TRBV27 to TRBJ1-6, with TRBD1 identical over 8 bases. From germline, CDR1 is MNHEY and CDR2 SMNVEV (reference sequence). The CDR3 contains 17 residues. Trimming removed 5 bases from V and 0 bases from J; junction bases left unmatched: 6. In DNA form, the CDR3 reads TGTGCCAGCAGTCCATACAGGGGGAGCTCCTATAATTCACCCCTCCACTTT. Translating gives CASSPYRGSSYNSPLHF.

The V and J genes are TRBV9 and TRBJ1-2; 8 bases are a match to TRBD1. Germline V lookup: CDR1 SGDLS, CDR2 YYNGEE. The CDR3 loop spans 14 amino acids. The V segment lost 4 bases and the J segment 5 bases; nucleotides outside the gene matches: 7. The chain's CDR3 is CASSPGTGGYGYTF. CDR3 in DNA: TGTGCCAGCAGCCCTGGCACAGGGGGTTATGGCTACACCTTC. The entire variable domain, with the rest obtained from reference TRBV9 and TRBJ1-2, is as follows: DSGVTQTPKHLITATGQRVTLRCSPRSGDLSVYWYQQSLDQGLQFLIQYYNGEERAKGNILERFSAQQFPDLHSELNLSSLELGDSALYFCASSPGTGGYGYTFGSGTRLTVV.

The chain has TRBV4-2 and TRBJ1-6; 7 nucleotides match TRBD1. The germline gives CDR1 LGHNA, CDR2 YNFKEQ. V lost 1 base, J lost 7 bases, and 10 bases stayed unmatched. The CDR3 runs to 17 residues. CDR3 in amino acids: CASSQATGNTLNSPLHF. The DNA of the CDR3 is TGTGCCAGCAGCCAAGCGACAGGGAACACCTTGAATTCACCCCTCCACTTT.

The chain employs TRBV7-2 and TRBJ2-3; D is perhaps TRBD2 (5 bases). The CDR3 runs to 16 residues. Germline lookup yields CDR1 SGHTA and CDR2 FQGNSA. The ends were cut back, 0 bases at V and 0 bases at J, with 10 bases in the middle. The CDR3 nucleotides are TGTGCCAGCAGCTTAGCGGCGGACTCTAGCACAGATACGCAGTATTTT. Amino acid sequence: CASSLAADSSTDTQYF.

The chain recombines TRBV5-1 with TRBJ2-7, with TRBD2 matching 8 bases. The CDR3 consists of 15 residues. The germline gives CDR1 SGHRS, CDR2 YFSETQ. The J segment lost 1 base and the V segment lost 0 bases, leaving 3 bases of the junction unmatched. CDR3 in amino acids: CASSLVTSGSYEQYF. The CDR3 DNA follows: TGCGCCAGCAGCTTGGTCACTAGCGGTTCCTACGAGCAGTACTTC.

This chain joins TRBV27 and TRBJ2-3; D not resolved. The V end lost 3 bases, the J end lost 3 bases, and 13 bases lay between the germline ends. The germline V gene has CDR1 MNHEY and CDR2 SMNVEV (reference sequence). The CDR3 consists of 15 residues. The CDR3 here is CASSFTTSGTDTQYF. In nucleotides, the CDR3 is TGTGCCAGCAGTTTTACCACCTCAGGTACAGATACGCAGTATTTT.

A single count supports this clone. The rearrangement uses TRBV29-1 and TRBJ1-1; D is ambiguous. The length of the CDR3 is 13 residues. CDR1 and CDR2 (germline): SQVTM, ANQGSEA. Trimming stripped 6 bases from V and 5 bases from J, with 16 bases between. CDR3 loop: CSVRLPGRTEAFF. In DNA form, the CDR3 reads TGCAGCGTGCGACTGCCCGGAAGAACTGAAGCTTTCTTT. The entire variable domain, with the rest obtained from reference TRBV29-1 and TRBJ1-1, is as follows: SAVISQKPSRDICQRGTSLTIQCQVDSQVTMMFWYRQQPGQSLTLIATANQGSEATYESGFVIDKFPISRPNLTFSTLTVSNMSPEDSSIYLCSVRLPGRTEAFFGQGTRLTVV.